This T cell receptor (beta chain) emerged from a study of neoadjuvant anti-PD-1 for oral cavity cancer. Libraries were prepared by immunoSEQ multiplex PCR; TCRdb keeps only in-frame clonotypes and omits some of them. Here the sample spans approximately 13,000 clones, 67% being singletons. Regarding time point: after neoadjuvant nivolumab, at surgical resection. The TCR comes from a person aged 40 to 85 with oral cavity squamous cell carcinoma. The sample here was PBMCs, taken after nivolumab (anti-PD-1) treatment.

The CDR3 sequence: CASSAPISYNEQFF. CDR3 nucleotide sequence: TGTGCCAGCAGTGCCCCCATATCCTACAATGAGCAGTTCTTC. V is TRBV25-1 and J is TRBJ2-1; D not certain. This CDR3 has 14 amino acids. Deletions cut 4 bases from V and 1 base from J, with 8 bases between. CDR1 is MGHDK and CDR2 is SYGVNS in the germline V gene. The variable domain in full, with the rest retrieved from reference TRBV25-1 and TRBJ2-1, is EADIYQTPRYLVIGTGKKITLECSQTMGHDKMYWYQQDPGMELHLIHYSYGVNSTEKGDLSSESTVSRIRTEHFPLTLESARPSHTSQYLCASSAPISYNEQFFGPGTRLTVL.